This record looks at one T cell receptor beta chain sequence and its context. The data were obtained in a study of blood T cell repertoires in COVID-19. In the study overall: COVID-19 samples, acute and convalescent, were from the United States, Italy and Spain. Sample material is recorded as cDNA or gDNA derived from T cells, B-cell-depleted T cells, or PBMCs.

The CDR3 totals 12 residues. J lost 8 bases, V lost 6 bases, and 5 bases had no gene match. Germline CDR1 and CDR2: MNHEY and SMNVEV (reference sequence). Original processing methods: Reference gene primers were amplified, and this amplification served to estimate nucleated cell counts. Profiled with immunoSEQ multiplex PCR; TCRdb holds only in-frame clones, not every one. V, J and clone size are taken as reported in that table, and D and trimming were inferred from the DNA itself. The table lists fewer than 500,000 clones, roughly 80% of them singletons. Sequenced sample: peripheral blood. The V and J genes are TRBV27 and TRBJ1-2; 8 nucleotides align to TRBD1. The origin of this receptor is a human donor with acute or convalescent COVID-19. The donor label of this sample is uncertain. The CDR3 DNA is TGTGCCAGCAGAACAGGGGGAGCGGGCTACACCTTC. It is translated as CASRTGGAGYTF.